This TCR beta chain was sequenced for a study of blood T cell repertoires in COVID-19. Study-wide background: T cells, B-cell-depleted T cells, or PBMCs supplied cDNA or gDNA.

The V and J ends lost 0 bases and 0 bases, in that order; junction bases with no gene match: 12. The CDR3 sequence is 19 residues long. Germline V gene data show CDR1 as SGHDN and CDR2 as FVKESK. The repertoire was sequenced with immunoSEQ multiplex PCR; TCRdb's copy has only in-frame clones and lacks some. The sample yields 11,000 to 15,000 clones, 83% seen once. The rearrangement uses TRBV14 and TRBJ2-3; the match to TRBD2 covers 7 bases. Sequencing input: peripheral blood. This sequence originates from a woman aged 60-75 years with acute or convalescent COVID-19. This CDR3 reads CASSQDIRTREGSTDTQYF. The DNA of the CDR3 is TGTGCCAGCAGCCAAGATATCCGGACAAGGGAGGGTAGCACAGATACGCAGTATTTT. The full variable domain, completed using reference TRBV14 and TRBJ2-3, is EAGVTQFPSHSVIEKGQTVTLRCDPISGHDNLYWYRRVMGKEIKFLLHFVKESKQDESGMPNNRFLAERTGGTYSTLKVQPAELEDSGVYFCASSQDIRTREGSTDTQYFGPGTRLTVL.